This T cell receptor (beta chain) was captured in a study of control samples from healthy donors and cancer patients. This CDR3 comprises 15 residues. Germline CDR1 MNHEY, CDR2 SMNVEV (reference sequence). V gave up 5 bases and J gave up 3 bases, with 17 bases separating them. TCRdb's copy holds only in-frame clones and misses some; the assay was immunoSEQ multiplex PCR. The sample carries about 140,000 clones, roughly 92% recorded once. This receptor was obtained from a man aged 25 to 45 in good health. The chain uses TRBV27 and TRBJ2-7; D is undetermined. The sample comprised blood. The CDR3 region is CASSPSFARNYEQYF. In DNA form, the CDR3 reads TGTGCCAGCAGTCCCTCGTTTGCGAGAAACTACGAGCAGTACTTC.